This note documents a single T cell receptor beta chain sequence. Its antigen is not identified. This sample stems from a study of T cells in Graves' hyperthyroidism and ophthalmopathy. Whole-study findings and limits: Most thyroid clonotypes expanded above 0.001 appeared in blood too.

Germline values: CDR1 MNHEY, CDR2 SVGEGT. J lost 0 bases, V lost 0 bases, and 4 bases had no gene match. The CDR3 is 16 amino acids. TCR beta CDR3 sequences were amplified from RNA transcripts. The HTBI primer set drove a first-round RT-PCR of the TCR CDR3. TCRdb used MiXCR to reprocess the multiplex PCR reads, holding one entry per CDR3 protein. The sample holds about 250,000 distinct CDR3 sequences, around 26% seen once. Uncontrolled infections, other autoimmune diseases, pregnancy or lactation led to exclusion of patients. Clinical symptoms, serum thyroxine and TRAb, thyroid ultrasound and orbital computed tomography were used for the diagnoses. The authors obtained PBMCs from roughly 9.7 ml of fresh peripheral blood.

The specimen was blood. The receptor was isolated from a woman aged 40 to 49 with Graves' ophthalmopathy. The chain links TRBV6-2 or TRBV6-3 to TRBJ1-1; 7 bases map to TRBD1. CDR3 nucleotides: TGTGCCAGCAGTTACTCACCGGGACAGTTGAACACTGAAGCTTTCTTT. It codes for CASSYSPGQLNTEAFF.